This T cell receptor (beta chain) was identified in a study of Japanese encephalitis immunity and Zika vaccine responses. Using its own MiXCR run on the 5' RACE reads, TCRdb lists one record per CDR3 protein. In the table there are 340 or so distinct CDR3 sequences, about 1.2% of which are singletons. This CDR3 has 15 amino acids. Per germline, CDR1 ENHRY and CDR2 SYGVKD. The V end was cut by 3 bases, the J end by 3 bases, with 15 bases between. Peptide pools at 0.95 to 1 ug/mL each stimulated CFSE-labeled PBMCs over a roughly 6-day culture. Unfixed live CD56-CD19-CD16-CD3+CD4+ CFSE-low cells were sorted as proliferating CD4 T cells. This clonotype ranks as large.

This specimen consisted of antigen-activated CD4+ T cells from blood, cultured, obtained during a Zika inactivated vaccine study. This clonotype originated in an adult woman who received an inactivated Zika virus vaccine. The chain is built from TRBV10-3 and TRBJ2-7; either TRBD1 or TRBD2 may fit D (5 bases each). The CDR3 DNA follows: TGTGCCATCAGTGATGGGACCAACCGGAACTACGAGCAGTACTTC. Encoded protein: CAISDGTNRNYEQYF.